The 19 T cell receptor beta chains in this list originate from one sample, sequenced in a study of blood T cell repertoires in COVID-19. The data were produced by immunoSEQ multiplex PCR, yet TCRdb's version contains in-frame clones alone and is incomplete. The sample holds 70,000 to 95,000 clones, almost 80% seen once. Sequenced: peripheral blood. Receptors originate from a human donor in a cohort sampled during active COVID-19.

The chain links TRBV4-2 to TRBJ2-1, with D tentatively TRBD2 (6 bases). CDR1 is LGHNA and CDR2 is YNFKEQ in the germline V gene. Trimming removed 6 bases at V and 7 bases at J, with 22 bases between. The CDR3 consists of 16 residues. The chain's CDR3 is CASSPGAASEGNEQFF. CDR3 in DNA: TGTGCCAGCAGTCCTGGTGCGGCTAGCGAGGGGAATGAGCAGTTCTTC.

This sequence joins TRBV2 and TRBJ2-1; the match to TRBD1 covers 9 bases. Germline CDR1 SNHLY, CDR2 FYNNEI. CDR3 length: 15 residues. Unmatched junction bases numbered 7, after V lost 8 bases and J lost 2 bases. CDR3 bases: TGTGCCAGCTTCCGCACAGGGGGCCCCTACAATGAGCAGTTCTTC. Amino acids: CASFRTGGPYNEQFF.

The rearrangement links TRBV5-1 to TRBJ2-1, with D tentatively TRBD1 (6 bases). CDR3 length equals 14 residues. Germline values: CDR1 SGHRS, CDR2 YFSETQ. Trimming stripped 4 bases from V and 6 bases from J, with 14 bases between. The CDR3 region is CASSPYAGANEQFF. DNA of the CDR3: TGCGCCAGCAGCCCCTATGCAGGGGCCAATGAGCAGTTCTTC.

The rearrangement links TRBV11-2 to TRBJ1-6; TRBD1 might be the D (5 bases). Trimming pared 4 bases from V and 10 bases from J, leaving 17 bases between. Germline CDR1 SGHAT, CDR2 FQNNGV. The CDR3 is 15 residues long. The CDR3 is CASSWSDSSWSPLHF. As DNA, the CDR3 is TGTGCCAGCAGCTGGTCCGACAGTTCTTGGTCACCCCTCCACTTT.

V gene TRBV5-5 combines with J gene TRBJ1-1; D possibly corresponds to TRBD1 (5 bases). Germline CDR1 SGHKS, CDR2 YYEKEE (reference sequence). CDR3 size: 14 residues. V was shortened by 3 bases and J by 2 bases, with 11 bases between the two germline ends. The CDR3, as DNA: TGTGCCAGCAGCTCGTGGGGGGGTAACACTGAAGCTTTCTTT. Translated: CASSSWGGNTEAFF.

The rearrangement links TRBV5-5 to TRBJ2-3; D remains unclear. Germline V CDR1 and CDR2: SGHKS, YYEKEE (reference sequence). This CDR3 is 14 amino acids long. Trimming left V 0 bases short and J 3 bases short, with 8 bases between. CDR3 sequence (DNA): TGTGCCAGCAGCTTGGCTAGGTTGACAGATACGCAGTATTTT. It is translated as CASSLARLTDTQYF.

This rearrangement joins TRBV28 to TRBJ1-1, with D maybe TRBD1 (5 bases). Germline loops: CDR1 MDHEN, CDR2 SYDVKM. This CDR3 is built from 14 residues. Trimming removed 7 bases from V and 2 bases from J, with 14 bases in between. In nucleotides, the CDR3 is TGTGCCAGCACGATTGTGGGGCTTAACACTGAAGCTTTCTTT. As protein: CASTIVGLNTEAFF.

This clone is a singleton in its sample. The chain has TRBV5-4 and TRBJ2-2; a possible D gene is TRBD2 (5 bases). Germline V lookup: CDR1 SGHNT, CDR2 YYREEE (reference sequence). The CDR3 is made up of 15 amino acids. Trimming cost V 0 bases and J 1 base, with 7 bases left between them. CDR3 nucleotide sequence: TGTGCCAGCAGCTTGGGGGCGGGGAACACCGGGGAGCTGTTTTTT. Translation gives CASSLGAGNTGELFF.

This clone appeared many times. The chain joins TRBV19 to TRBJ1-5, with D tentatively TRBD1 (5 bases). From germline, CDR1 is LNHDA and CDR2 SQIVND (reference sequence). The CDR3 is 19 amino acids. Trimming pared 2 bases from V and 0 bases from J, leaving 20 bases between. The CDR3, as DNA: TGTGCCAGTAGTATACTTTGGGGGGAAGACCCTTATAGCAATCAGCCCCAGCATTTT. This encodes CASSILWGEDPYSNQPQHF.

This chain joins TRBV5-1 and TRBJ2-7, with 9 bases that match TRBD2. The ends lost 5 bases at V and 7 bases at J; junction bases unmatched: 16. CDR3 length equals 16 residues. Germline CDR1 and CDR2: SGHRS and YFSETQ. The CDR3 bases are TGCGCCAGCAGGCCACAACCGGGACTAGCATCGGGGGAGCAGTACTTC. It translates to CASRPQPGLASGEQYF.

The rearrangement uses TRBV18 and TRBJ2-3, with 7 bases lining up with TRBD1. Trimming took 2 bases from V and 1 from J; bases not matched to a gene: 9. Germline lookup yields CDR1 KGHSH and CDR2 LQKENI. The CDR3 sequence is 17 residues long. The CDR3 protein is CASSPRLGGAGTDTQYF. CDR3 nucleotide sequence: TGTGCCAGCTCACCAAGGTTAGGGGGCGCTGGCACAGATACGCAGTATTTT. The variable domain in full, with the rest retrieved from reference TRBV18 and TRBJ2-3, is NAGVMQNPRHLVRRRGQEARLRCSPMKGHSHVYWYRQLPEEGLKFMVYLQKENIIDESGMPKERFSAEFPKEGPSILRIQQVVRGDSAAYFCASSPRLGGAGTDTQYFGPGTRLTVL.

The chain links TRBV15 to TRBJ1-2, with TRBD1 identical over 7 bases. V shed 3 bases, J shed 2 bases, and the junction held 6 bases outside the gene matches. CDR3 length: 15 residues. Germline-derived CDR1 and CDR2 are LNHNV and YYDKDF (reference sequence). CDR3 residues: CATSSGQARNYGYTF. For the CDR3, the DNA is TGTGCCACCAGCAGCGGACAGGCCCGCAACTATGGCTACACCTTC.

V and J are TRBV5-1 and TRBJ2-3; 9 bases are shared with TRBD2. The V segment lost 3 bases and the J segment 7 bases; nucleotides outside the gene matches: 12. From germline, CDR1 is SGHRS and CDR2 YFSETQ. This CDR3 has 16 residues. This CDR3 is CASSSVASGKGNTQYF. CDR3 bases: TGCGCCAGCAGCTCCGTCGCTAGCGGGAAAGGTAATACGCAGTATTTT.

The V call is TRBV6-5, the J call TRBJ2-1; 9 bases line up with TRBD2. Germline V gives CDR1 MNHEY, CDR2 SVGAGI. The CDR3 has 15 amino acids. V trimming: 4 bases; J trimming: 2 bases; junction bases outside the gene matches: 3. CDR3 DNA: TGTGCCAGCAGTTCAGCGGGGGGCACCTACAATGAGCAGTTCTTC. The encoded protein is CASSSAGGTYNEQFF.

The chain links TRBV28 to TRBJ1-5, with D maybe TRBD1 (6 bases). CDR3 length: 14 residues. Trimming took off 5 bases at V and 3 bases at J, with 11 bases between the two ends. Germline CDR1 reads MDHEN; CDR2 reads SYDVKM. CDR3 bases: TGTGCCAGCAGTCCGACAGGAATCAATCAGCCCCAGCATTTT. It translates to CASSPTGINQPQHF.

The chain carries TRBV18 and TRBJ1-2; TRBD1 matches at 7 bases. The length of the CDR3 is 13 residues. CDR1 is KGHSH and CDR2 is LQKENI in the germline V gene. V lost 6 bases to trimming and J lost 3 bases; unmatched junction nucleotides: 4. CDR3 sequence reads: CASSQGGHYGYTF. Written as DNA, the CDR3 is TGTGCCAGCTCCCAAGGGGGCCACTATGGCTACACCTTC.

This clone was seen just once. This chain uses TRBV6-5 with TRBJ1-1, with D uncertain. Germline CDR1 is MNHEY and CDR2 is SVGAGI. V was clipped by 9 bases and J by 0 bases, with 17 bases between them. CDR3 length: 15 amino acids. CDR3 residues: CASTDSPTLNTEAFF. Written as DNA, the CDR3 is TGTGCCAGTACGGACTCTCCTACTCTGAACACTGAAGCTTTCTTT.

The rearrangement links TRBV28 to TRBJ1-1; a possible D gene is TRBD1 (5 bases). CDR1 and CDR2 from the germline V gene are MDHEN and SYDVKM. The CDR3 covers 17 residues. V was trimmed by 1 base and J by 1 base, leaving 16 bases between them. The CDR3 DNA is TGTGCCAGCAGTTTATCTGGGGGACTTGGAGGGAACACTGAAGCTTTCTTT. This encodes CASSLSGGLGGNTEAFF.

The CDR3 is CASSLGTGLRTDTQYF. The DNA of the CDR3 is TGTGCCAGCAGCTTAGGGACGGGACTACGCACAGATACGCAGTATTTT. The J gene is TRBJ2-3, the V gene TRBV11-2, with 7 bases matching TRBD2. V trimming: 1 base; J trimming: 1 base; junction bases outside the gene matches: 5. Germline V gene lookup returns CDR1 SGHAT and CDR2 FQNNGV. CDR3 length: 16 amino acids.